Listed below are T cell receptor beta chains from one sample, sequenced in a study of blood T cell repertoires in COVID-19. Sequenced by immunoSEQ multiplex PCR; TCRdb stores in-frame clones only, minus some. The table includes 100,000 to 150,000 clones, about 70% detected once. Sequenced material: peripheral blood. The receptors stem from a man aged 80 or over with COVID-19, enrolled during active disease. Both conserved end residues are part of each CDR3. The D gene is left open where the match is weak. Clone sizes are given selectively: once, few, many, or a class where the clone is expanded.

j_call v_call d_call clone_size cdr3_aa cdr3_nt
TRBJ2-1 TRBV4-3 - - CASSQDFGSLYNEQFF TGCGCCAGCAGCCAAGATTTCGGGAGCCTCTACAATGAGCAGTTCTTC
TRBJ1-2 TRBV5-6 - - CASSFELNYGYTF TGTGCCAGCAGCTTCGAGTTAAACTATGGCTACACCTTC
TRBJ2-1 TRBV21-1 - - CASSKEVAGTPINEQFF TGTGCCAGCAGCAAAGAGGTAGCGGGGACACCAATCAATGAGCAGTTCTTC
TRBJ1-6 TRBV6-1 TRBD1 few CASSEAGPGGEPLHF TGTGCCAGCAGTGAAGCGGGGCCAGGGGGAGAACCCCTCCACTTT
TRBJ2-7 TRBV4-1 TRBD2 - CASSQDAASGRVVYF TGCGCCAGCAGCCAAGACGCGGCTAGCGGGAGGGTGGTGTACTTC
TRBJ2-5 TRBV21-1 - - CASSKEQGMGETQYF TGTGCCAGCAGCAAAGAACAGGGCATGGGGGAGACCCAGTACTTC
TRBJ2-7 TRBV4-3 - - CASSQDWGDVEQYF TGCGCCAGCAGCCAAGATTGGGGGGATGTTGAGCAGTACTTC
TRBJ2-1 TRBV7-6 TRBD2 - CASSLAAGESYNEQFF TGTGCCAGCAGCTTAGCAGCGGGAGAGTCCTACAATGAGCAGTTCTTC
TRBJ1-4 TRBV18 TRBD1 - CASSPSGTELFF TGTGCCAGCTCACCATCTGGGACAGAACTGTTTTTT
TRBJ2-2 TRBV5-1 TRBD2 - CASSSGTSGNTGELFF TGCGCCAGCAGCTCCGGGACTAGCGGCAACACCGGGGAGCTGTTTTTT
TRBJ2-3 TRBV2 - once CASRVARRQPTDTQYF TGTGCCAGCAGAGTTGCTCGTCGACAGCCCACAGATACGCAGTATTTT